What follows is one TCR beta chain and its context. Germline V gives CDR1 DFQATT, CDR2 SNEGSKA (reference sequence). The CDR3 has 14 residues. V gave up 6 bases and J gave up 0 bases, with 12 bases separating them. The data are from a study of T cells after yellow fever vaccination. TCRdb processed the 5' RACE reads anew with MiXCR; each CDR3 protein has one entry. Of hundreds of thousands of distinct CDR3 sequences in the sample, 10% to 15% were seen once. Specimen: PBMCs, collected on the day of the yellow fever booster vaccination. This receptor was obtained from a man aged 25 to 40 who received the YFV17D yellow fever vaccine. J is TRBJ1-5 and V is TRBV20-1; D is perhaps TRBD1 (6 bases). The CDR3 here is CSAGAQYSNQPQHF. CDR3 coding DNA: TGCAGTGCGGGGGCCCAGTATAGCAATCAGCCCCAGCATTTT.